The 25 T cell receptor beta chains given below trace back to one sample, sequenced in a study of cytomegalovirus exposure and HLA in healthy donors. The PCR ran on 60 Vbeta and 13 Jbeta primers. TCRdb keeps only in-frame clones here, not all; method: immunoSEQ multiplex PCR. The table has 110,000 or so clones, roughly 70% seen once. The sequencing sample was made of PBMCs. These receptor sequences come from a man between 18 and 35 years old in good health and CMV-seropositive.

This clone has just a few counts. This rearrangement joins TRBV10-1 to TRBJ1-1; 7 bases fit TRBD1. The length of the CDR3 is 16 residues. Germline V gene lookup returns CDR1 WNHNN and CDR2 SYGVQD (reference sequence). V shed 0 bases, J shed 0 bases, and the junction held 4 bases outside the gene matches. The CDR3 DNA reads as TGCGCCAGCAGTGAGTCGCAGGGGGTCATGAACACTGAAGCTTTCTTT. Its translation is CASSESQGVMNTEAFF.

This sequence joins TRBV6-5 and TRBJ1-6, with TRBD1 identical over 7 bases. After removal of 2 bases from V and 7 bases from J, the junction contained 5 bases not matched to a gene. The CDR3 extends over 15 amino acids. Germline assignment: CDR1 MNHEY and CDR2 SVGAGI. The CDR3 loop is CASSYVAGGNSPLHF. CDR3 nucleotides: TGTGCCAGCAGTTACGTGGCAGGGGGGAATTCACCCCTCCACTTT.

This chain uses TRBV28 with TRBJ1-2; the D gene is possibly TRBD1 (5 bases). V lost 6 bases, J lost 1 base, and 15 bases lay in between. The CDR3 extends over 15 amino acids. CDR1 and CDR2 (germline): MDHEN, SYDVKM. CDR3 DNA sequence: TGTGCCAGCAGAATTTGGACACCGTTTAACTATGGCTACACCTTC. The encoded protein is CASRIWTPFNYGYTF.

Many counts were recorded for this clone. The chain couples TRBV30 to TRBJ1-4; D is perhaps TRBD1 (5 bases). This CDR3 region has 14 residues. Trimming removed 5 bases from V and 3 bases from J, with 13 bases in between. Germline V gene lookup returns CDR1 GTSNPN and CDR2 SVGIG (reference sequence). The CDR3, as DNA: TGTGCCTGGGGGATCGGGGGGGCTAATGAAAAACTGTTTTTT. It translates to CAWGIGGANEKLFF. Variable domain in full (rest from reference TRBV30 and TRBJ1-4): SQTIHQWPATLVQPVGSPLSLECTVEGTSNPNLYWYRQAAGRGLQLLFYSVGIGQISSEVPQNLSASRPQDRQFILSSKKLLLSDSGFYLCAWGIGGANEKLFFGSGTQLSVL.

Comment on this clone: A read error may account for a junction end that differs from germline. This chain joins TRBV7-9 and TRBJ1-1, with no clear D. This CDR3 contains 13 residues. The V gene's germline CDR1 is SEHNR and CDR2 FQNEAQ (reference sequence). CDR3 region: CSSSHYLNTEAFF. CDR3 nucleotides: TGTTCCAGCAGCCACTATTTAAACACTGAAGCTTTCTTT. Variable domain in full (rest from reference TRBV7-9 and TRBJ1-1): DTGVSQNPRHKITKRGQNVTFRCDPISEHNRLYWYRQTLGQGPEFLTYFQNEAQLEKSRLLSDRFSAERPKGSFSTLEIQRTEQGDSAMYLCSSSHYLNTEAFFGQGTRLTVV.

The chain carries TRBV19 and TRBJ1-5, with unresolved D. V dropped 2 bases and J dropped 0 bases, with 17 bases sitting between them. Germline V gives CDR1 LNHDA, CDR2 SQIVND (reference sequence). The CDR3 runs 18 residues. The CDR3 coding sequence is TGTGCCAGTAGTATAAGGAGGGCGTACAGAGATAGCAATCAGCCCCAGCATTTT. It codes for CASSIRRAYRDSNQPQHF.

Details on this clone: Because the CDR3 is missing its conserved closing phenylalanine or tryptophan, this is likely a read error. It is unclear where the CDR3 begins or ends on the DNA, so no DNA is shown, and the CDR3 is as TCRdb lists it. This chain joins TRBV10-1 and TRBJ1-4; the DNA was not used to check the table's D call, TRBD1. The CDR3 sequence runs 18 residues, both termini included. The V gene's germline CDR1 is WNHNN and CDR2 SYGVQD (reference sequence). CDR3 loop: CASSESKPGTTFSGLFRL.

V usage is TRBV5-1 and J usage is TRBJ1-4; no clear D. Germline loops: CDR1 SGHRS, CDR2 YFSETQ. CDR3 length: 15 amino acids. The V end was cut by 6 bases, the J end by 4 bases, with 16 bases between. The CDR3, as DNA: TGCGCCAGCAATCCCGCCGGACTAAATAATGAAAAACTGTTTTTT. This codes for CASNPAGLNNEKLFF.

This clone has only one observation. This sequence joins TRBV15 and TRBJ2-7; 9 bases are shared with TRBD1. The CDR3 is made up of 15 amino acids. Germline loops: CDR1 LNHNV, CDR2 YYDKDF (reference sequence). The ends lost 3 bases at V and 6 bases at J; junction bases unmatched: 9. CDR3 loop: CATSSQGDRAGEQYV. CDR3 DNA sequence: TGTGCCACCAGCAGTCAGGGGGACAGGGCGGGCGAGCAGTACGTC.

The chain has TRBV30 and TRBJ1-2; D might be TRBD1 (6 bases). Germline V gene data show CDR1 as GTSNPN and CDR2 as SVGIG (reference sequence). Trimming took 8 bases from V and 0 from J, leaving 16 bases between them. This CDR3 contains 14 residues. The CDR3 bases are TGTGCCCCAAGGGACACCAAAGCTAACTATGGCTACACCTTC. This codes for CAPRDTKANYGYTF. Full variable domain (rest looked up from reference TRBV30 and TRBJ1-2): SQTIHQWPATLVQPVGSPLSLECTVEGTSNPNLYWYRQAAGRGLQLLFYSVGIGQISSEVPQNLSASRPQDRQFILSSKKLLLSDSGFYLCAPRDTKANYGYTFGSGTRLTVV.

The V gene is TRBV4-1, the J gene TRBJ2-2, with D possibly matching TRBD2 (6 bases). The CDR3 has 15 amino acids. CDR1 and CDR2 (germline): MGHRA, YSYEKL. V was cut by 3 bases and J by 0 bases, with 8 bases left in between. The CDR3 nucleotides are TGCGCCAGCAGCCACGGACTAACGAACACCGGGGAGCTGTTTTTT. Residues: CASSHGLTNTGELFF.

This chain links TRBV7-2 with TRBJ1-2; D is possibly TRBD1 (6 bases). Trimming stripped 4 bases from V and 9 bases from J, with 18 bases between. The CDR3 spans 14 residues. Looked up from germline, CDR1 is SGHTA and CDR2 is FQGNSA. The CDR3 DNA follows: TGTGCCAGCAGCTCCTTGAGGACAGTAGCGAGCTACACCTTC. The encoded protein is CASSSLRTVASYTF.

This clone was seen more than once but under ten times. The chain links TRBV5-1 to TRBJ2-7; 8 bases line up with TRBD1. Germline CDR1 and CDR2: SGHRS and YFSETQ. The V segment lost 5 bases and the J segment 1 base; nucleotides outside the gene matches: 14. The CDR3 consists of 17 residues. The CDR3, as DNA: TGCGCCAGCAGACCGGAAGACAGGGGACTTACTTCCTACGAGCAGTACGTC. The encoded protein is CASRPEDRGLTSYEQYV.

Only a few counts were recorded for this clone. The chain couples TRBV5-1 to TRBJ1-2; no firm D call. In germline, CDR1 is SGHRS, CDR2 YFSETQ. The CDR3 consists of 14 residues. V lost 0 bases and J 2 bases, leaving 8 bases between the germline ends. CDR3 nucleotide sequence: TGCGCCAGCAGCTTGGAAGGCGGGAACTATGGCTACACCTTC. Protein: CASSLEGGNYGYTF.

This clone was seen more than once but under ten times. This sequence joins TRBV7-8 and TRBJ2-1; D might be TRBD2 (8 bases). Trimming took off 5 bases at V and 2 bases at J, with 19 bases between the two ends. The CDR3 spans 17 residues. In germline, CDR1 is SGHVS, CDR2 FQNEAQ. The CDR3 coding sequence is TGTGCCAGCAGCCGAGGGGGCGGGGGGATACCCTACAATGAGCAGTTCTTC. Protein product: CASSRGGGGIPYNEQFF.

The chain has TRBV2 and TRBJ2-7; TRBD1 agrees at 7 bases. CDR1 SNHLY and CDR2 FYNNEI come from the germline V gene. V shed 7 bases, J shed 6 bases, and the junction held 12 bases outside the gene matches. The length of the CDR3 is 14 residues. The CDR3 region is CASTRTGRSPEQYF. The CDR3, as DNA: TGTGCCAGCACCCGGACAGGCAGGTCTCCCGAGCAGTACTTC.

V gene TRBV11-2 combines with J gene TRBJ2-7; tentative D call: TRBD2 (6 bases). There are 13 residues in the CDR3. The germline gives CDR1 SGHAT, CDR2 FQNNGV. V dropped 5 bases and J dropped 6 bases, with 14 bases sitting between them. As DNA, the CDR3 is TGTGCCAGCAGCCGGGGGACGGGCGGCGAGCAGTACGTC. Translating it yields CASSRGTGGEQYV.

The CDR3 bases are TGTGCCAGCAGCTTAGCGCCCGGGTCTGAGCAGTACGTC. Encoded protein: CASSLAPGSEQYV. The chain combines TRBV7-2 with TRBJ2-7; D gene uncertain. There are 13 residues in the CDR3. Germline loops: CDR1 SGHTA, CDR2 FQGNSA. Deletions cut 0 bases from V and 7 bases from J, with 10 bases between.

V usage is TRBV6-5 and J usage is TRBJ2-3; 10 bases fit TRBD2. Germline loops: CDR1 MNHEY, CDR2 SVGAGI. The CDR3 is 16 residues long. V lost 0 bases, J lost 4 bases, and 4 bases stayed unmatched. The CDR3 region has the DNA TGTGCCAGCAGTTACTCAGCGGGGGGGCCCTCAGATACGCAGTATTTT. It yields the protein CASSYSAGGPSDTQYF.

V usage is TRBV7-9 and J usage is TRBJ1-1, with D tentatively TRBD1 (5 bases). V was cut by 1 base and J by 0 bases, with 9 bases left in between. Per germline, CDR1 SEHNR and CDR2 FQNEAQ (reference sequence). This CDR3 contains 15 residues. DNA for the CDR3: TGTGCCAGCAGCTTAGTATCAGGGATGAACACTGAAGCTTTCTTT. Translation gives CASSLVSGMNTEAFF.

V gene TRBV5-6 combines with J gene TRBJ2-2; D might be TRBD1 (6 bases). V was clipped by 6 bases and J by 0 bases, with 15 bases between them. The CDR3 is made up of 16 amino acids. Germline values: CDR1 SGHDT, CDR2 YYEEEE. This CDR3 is CASNQLGQTNTGELFF. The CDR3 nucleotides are TGTGCCAGCAACCAACTCGGACAGACGAACACCGGGGAGCTGTTTTTT.

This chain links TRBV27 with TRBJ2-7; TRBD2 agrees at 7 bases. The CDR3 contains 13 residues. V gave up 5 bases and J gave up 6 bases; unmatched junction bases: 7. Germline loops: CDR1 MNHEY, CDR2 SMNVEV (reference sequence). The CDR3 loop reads CASSPSGVPEQYF. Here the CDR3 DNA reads TGTGCCAGCAGTCCGAGCGGGGTTCCCGAGCAGTACTTC.

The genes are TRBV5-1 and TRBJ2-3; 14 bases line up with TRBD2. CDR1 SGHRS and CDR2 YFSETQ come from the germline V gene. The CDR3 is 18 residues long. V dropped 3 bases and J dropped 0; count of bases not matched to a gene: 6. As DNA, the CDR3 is TGCGCCAGCAGCTCGGGGACTAGCGGGGGTATGAGCACAGATACGCAGTATTTT. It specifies CASSSGTSGGMSTDTQYF.

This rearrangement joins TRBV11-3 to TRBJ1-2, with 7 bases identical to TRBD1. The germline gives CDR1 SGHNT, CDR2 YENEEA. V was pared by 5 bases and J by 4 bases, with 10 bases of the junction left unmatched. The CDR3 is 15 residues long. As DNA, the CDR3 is TGTGCCAGCAGCCTCTGGACAGGTAGGATCTATGGCTACACCTTC. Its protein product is CASSLWTGRIYGYTF.

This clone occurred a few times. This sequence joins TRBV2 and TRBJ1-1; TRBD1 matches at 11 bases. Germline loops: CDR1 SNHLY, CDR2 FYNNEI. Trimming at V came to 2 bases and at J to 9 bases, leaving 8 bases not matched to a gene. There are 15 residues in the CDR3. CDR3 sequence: CASSELAGQGGKAFF. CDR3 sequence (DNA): TGTGCCAGCAGTGAATTAGCGGGACAGGGGGGGAAAGCTTTCTTT. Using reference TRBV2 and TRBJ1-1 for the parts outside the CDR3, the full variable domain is EPEVTQTPSHQVTQMGQEVILRCVPISNHLYFYWYRQILGQKVEFLVSFYNNEISEKSEIFDDQFSVERPDGSNFTLKIRSTKLEDSAMYFCASSELAGQGGKAFFGQGTRLTVV.